This T cell receptor (beta chain) was observed in a study of blood T cells in healthy people across ages. A J-beta primer mix and a sample-barcoded 5' primer were used in a second PCR of about 7 to 12 cycles. One entry per CDR3 protein, called by TCRdb with MiXCR from the 5' RACE reads. Here the sample spans about 640,000 distinct CDR3 sequences, roughly 30% being singletons. After removal of 0 bases from V and 2 bases from J, the junction contained 9 bases not matched to a gene. The CDR3 runs 19 residues. Per germline, CDR1 SGDLS and CDR2 YYNGEE. This clonotype was counted many times. V usage is TRBV9 and J usage is TRBJ2-4; 12 bases align to TRBD2. Sequenced sample: blood. The origin of this receptor is an elderly woman in good health. The CDR3: CASSVEATSGGTSKNIQYF. CDR3 bases: TGTGCCAGCAGCGTAGAGGCGACTAGCGGGGGAACATCCAAAAACATTCAGTACTTC.